Listed below are T cell receptor beta chains from one sample, sequenced in a study of cytomegalovirus exposure and HLA in healthy donors. Only in-frame clones appear in the TCRdb table, and some are missing; sequencing was by immunoSEQ multiplex PCR. The sample has roughly 220,000 clones, 55% to 75% seen once. Sequences were obtained from PBMCs. These receptors were collected from a man between 35 and 55 years old in good health and CMV-seropositive. Each CDR3 is given with its conserved first and last residue. D genes are given only for firm matches. Size tells how often a clone was seen (once, few, many) or the class of an expanded clone, and some rows leave it out.

clone size: NA; CDR3 length: 15; J gene: TRBJ2-2; D gene: NA; V gene: TRBV6-1; CDR3 DNA: TGTGCCAGCAGTGAAGCGGGAGCGGACACCGGGGAGCTGTTTTTT; CDR3 protein: CASSEAGADTGELFF
clone size: many; CDR3 length: 15; J gene: TRBJ2-1; D gene: TRBD2; V gene: TRBV19; CDR3 DNA: TGTGCCAGTAGTATGACTAGCGGGGCGTACAATGAGCAGTTCTTC; CDR3 protein: CASSMTSGAYNEQFF
clone size: NA; CDR3 length: 17; J gene: TRBJ2-4; D gene: TRBD1; V gene: TRBV19; CDR3 DNA: TGTGCCAGTAGTAGCCCGGGACAGGTGAAAGCCAAAAACATTCAGTACTTC; CDR3 protein: CASSSPGQVKAKNIQYF
clone size: NA; CDR3 length: 14; J gene: TRBJ2-7; D gene: TRBD2; V gene: TRBV7-2; CDR3 DNA: TGTGCCAGCAGCCAGACTAGCGTATCCTACGAGCAGTACTTC; CDR3 protein: CASSQTSVSYEQYF
clone size: NA; CDR3 length: 16; J gene: TRBJ2-3; D gene: TRBD2; V gene: TRBV7-9; CDR3 DNA: TGTGCCAGCAGCTCTCGACTAGCGGCGACGACAGCTACGCAGTATTTT; CDR3 protein: CASSSRLAATTATQYF
clone size: NA; CDR3 length: 14; J gene: TRBJ2-7; D gene: NA; V gene: TRBV5-4; CDR3 DNA: TGTGCCAGCAGCTCACAGGACCTACCCTACGAGCAGTACTTC; CDR3 protein: CASSSQDLPYEQYF
clone size: NA; CDR3 length: 14; J gene: TRBJ1-4; D gene: NA; V gene: TRBV6-1; CDR3 DNA: TGTGCCAGCAGTGCCAGGGTGGCTAATGAAAAACTGTTTTTT; CDR3 protein: CASSARVANEKLFF
clone size: NA; CDR3 length: 15; J gene: TRBJ2-3; D gene: NA; V gene: TRBV5-1; CDR3 DNA: TGCGCCAGCAGCTTCCCCGGGGATTCCACAAATACGCAGTATTTT; CDR3 protein: CASSFPGDSTNTQYF
clone size: few; CDR3 length: 14; J gene: TRBJ2-2; D gene: NA; V gene: TRBV6-6; CDR3 DNA: TGTGCCAGCAGCCCTGGAGGGGTGTCCGGGGAGCTGTTTTTT; CDR3 protein: CASSPGGVSGELFF
clone size: NA; CDR3 length: 16; J gene: TRBJ1-1; D gene: TRBD1; V gene: TRBV6-6; CDR3 DNA: TGTGCCAGCAGTCCCCGGTTGACAGGGGAGGAAACTGAAGCTTTCTTT; CDR3 protein: CASSPRLTGEETEAFF
clone size: few; CDR3 length: 16; J gene: TRBJ2-1; D gene: TRBD2; V gene: TRBV4-1; CDR3 DNA: TGCGCCAGCAGCCAAGAACTAGCGGGGGGGCCGGGTGAGCAGTTCTTC; CDR3 protein: CASSQELAGGPGEQFF
clone size: NA; CDR3 length: 14; J gene: TRBJ2-3; D gene: NA; V gene: TRBV19; CDR3 DNA: TGTGCCAGTAGTGGGGGACTGACCACAGATACGCAGTATTTT; CDR3 protein: CASSGGLTTDTQYF
clone size: NA; CDR3 length: 12; J gene: TRBJ2-7; D gene: NA; V gene: TRBV6-1; CDR3 DNA: TGTGCCAGCAGGGAGGGGTTCTACGAGCAGTACTTC; CDR3 protein: CASREGFYEQYF
clone size: NA; CDR3 length: 11; J gene: TRBJ1-2; D gene: NA; V gene: TRBV13; CDR3 DNA: TGTGCCAGCAGCCGCGACAATGGCTACACCTTC; CDR3 protein: CASSRDNGYTF